This T cell receptor (beta chain) appears in the sequencing data of a study of blood T cells in healthy people across ages. A J-beta primer mix and a sample-barcoded 5' primer were used in a second PCR of roughly 6 to 11 cycles. TCRdb ran MiXCR on the 5' RACE reads and lists one entry per CDR3 protein. The sample holds 660,000 or so distinct CDR3 sequences; approximately 50% are singletons and the top ten take 35% to 40%. J was trimmed by 7 bases and V by 5 bases; bases with no gene match: 19. The germline V gene has CDR1 SGHAT and CDR2 FQNNGV. The length of the CDR3 is 17 residues. The sequence derives from a man in his 60s in good health. The rearrangement links TRBV11-2 to TRBJ2-7, with TRBD2 matching over 8 bases. The sequencing input was blood. The CDR3: CASSPTERGSFVGEQYF. CDR3 coding DNA: TGTGCCAGCAGCCCAACGGAGCGGGGGAGTTTTGTTGGGGAGCAGTACTTC.